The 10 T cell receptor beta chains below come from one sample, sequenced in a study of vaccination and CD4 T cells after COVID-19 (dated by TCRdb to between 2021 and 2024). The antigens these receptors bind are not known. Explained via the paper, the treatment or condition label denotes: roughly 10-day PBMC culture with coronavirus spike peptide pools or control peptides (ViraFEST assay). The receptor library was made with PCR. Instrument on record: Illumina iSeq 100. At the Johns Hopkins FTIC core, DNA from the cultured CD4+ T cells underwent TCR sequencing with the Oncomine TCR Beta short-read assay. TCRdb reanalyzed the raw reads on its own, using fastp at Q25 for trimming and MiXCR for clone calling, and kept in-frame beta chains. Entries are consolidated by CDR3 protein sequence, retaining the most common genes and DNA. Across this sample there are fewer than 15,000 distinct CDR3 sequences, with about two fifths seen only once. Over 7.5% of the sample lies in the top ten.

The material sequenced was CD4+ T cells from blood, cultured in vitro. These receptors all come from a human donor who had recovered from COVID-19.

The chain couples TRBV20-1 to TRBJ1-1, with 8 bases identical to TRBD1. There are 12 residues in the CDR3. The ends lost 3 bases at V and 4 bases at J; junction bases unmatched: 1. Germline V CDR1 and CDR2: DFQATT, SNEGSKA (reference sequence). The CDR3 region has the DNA TGCAGTGCTAGTACAGGGGGCACTGAAGCTTTCTTT. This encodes CSASTGGTEAFF.

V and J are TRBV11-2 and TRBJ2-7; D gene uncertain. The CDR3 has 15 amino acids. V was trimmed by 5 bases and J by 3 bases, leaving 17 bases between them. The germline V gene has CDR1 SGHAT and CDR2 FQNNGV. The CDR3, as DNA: TGTGCCAGCAGCCTCCTAGAAAGGGATCTCTACGAGCAGTACTTC. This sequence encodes CASSLLERDLYEQYF. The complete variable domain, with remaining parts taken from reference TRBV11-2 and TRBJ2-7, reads EAGVAQSPRYKIIEKRQSVAFWCNPISGHATLYWYQQILGQGPKLLIQFQNNGVVDDSQLPKDRFSAERLKGVDSTLKIQPAKLEDSAVYLCASSLLERDLYEQYFGPGTRLTVT.

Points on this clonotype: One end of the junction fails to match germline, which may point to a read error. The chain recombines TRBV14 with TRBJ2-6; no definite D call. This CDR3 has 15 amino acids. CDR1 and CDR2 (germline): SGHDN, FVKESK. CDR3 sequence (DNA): TGTGCCAGCAGCCAAGACAGCTCTGAGGCCAACGTCCTGACTTTC. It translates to CASSQDSSEANVLTF.

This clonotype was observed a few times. The DNA of the CDR3 is TGTGCCAGTACTGACAGGGGCTATGGCTACACCTTC. Translated: CASTDRGYGYTF. The chain employs TRBV19 and TRBJ1-2; 8 bases are a match to TRBD1. CDR3 length: 12 amino acids. The V segment lost 7 bases and the J segment 4 bases; nucleotides outside the gene matches: 2. CDR1 is LNHDA, CDR2 SQIVND, per germline (reference sequence).

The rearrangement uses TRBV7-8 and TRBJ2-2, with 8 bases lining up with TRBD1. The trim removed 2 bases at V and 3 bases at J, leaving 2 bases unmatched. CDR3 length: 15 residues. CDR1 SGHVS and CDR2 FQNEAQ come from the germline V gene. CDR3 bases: TGTGCCAGCAGCTTATCACAGGGGGACACCGGGGAGCTGTTTTTT. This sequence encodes CASSLSQGDTGELFF. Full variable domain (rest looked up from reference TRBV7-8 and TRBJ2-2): GAGVSQSPRYKVAKRGQDVALRCDPISGHVSLFWYQQALGQGPEFLTYFQNEAQLDKSGLPSDRFFAERPEGSVSTLKIQRTQQEDSAVYLCASSLSQGDTGELFFGEGSRLTVL.

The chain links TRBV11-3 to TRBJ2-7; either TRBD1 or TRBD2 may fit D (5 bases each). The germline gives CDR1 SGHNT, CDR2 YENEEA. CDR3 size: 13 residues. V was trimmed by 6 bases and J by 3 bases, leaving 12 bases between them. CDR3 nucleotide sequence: TGTGCCAGCAGTCCGGGACGCAACTACGAGCAGTACTTC. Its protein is CASSPGRNYEQYF.

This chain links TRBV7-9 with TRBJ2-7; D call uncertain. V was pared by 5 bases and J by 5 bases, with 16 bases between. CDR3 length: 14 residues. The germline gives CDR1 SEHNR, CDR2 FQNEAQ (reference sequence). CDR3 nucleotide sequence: TGTGCCAGCAGCGCACGCTCGCTTCTGGACGAGCAGTACTTC. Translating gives CASSARSLLDEQYF.

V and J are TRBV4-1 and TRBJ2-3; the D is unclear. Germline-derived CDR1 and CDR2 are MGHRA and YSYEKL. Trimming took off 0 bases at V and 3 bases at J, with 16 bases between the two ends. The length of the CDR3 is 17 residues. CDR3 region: CASSQDGPQVGTDTQYF. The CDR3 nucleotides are TGCGCCAGCAGCCAAGATGGCCCCCAGGTGGGGACAGATACGCAGTATTTT.

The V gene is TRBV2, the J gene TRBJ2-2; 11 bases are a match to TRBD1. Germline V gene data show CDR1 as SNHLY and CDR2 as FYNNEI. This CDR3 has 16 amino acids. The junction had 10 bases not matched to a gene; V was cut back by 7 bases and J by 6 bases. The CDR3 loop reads CASTPAGQGASGELFF. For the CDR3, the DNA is TGTGCCAGCACCCCCGCCGGACAGGGGGCGTCCGGGGAGCTGTTTTTT.

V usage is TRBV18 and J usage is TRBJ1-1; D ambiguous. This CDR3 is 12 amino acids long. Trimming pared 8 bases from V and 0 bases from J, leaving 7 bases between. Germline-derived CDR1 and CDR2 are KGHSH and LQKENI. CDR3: CASAKMNTEAFF. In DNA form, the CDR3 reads TGTGCCAGCGCGAAGATGAACACTGAAGCTTTCTTT. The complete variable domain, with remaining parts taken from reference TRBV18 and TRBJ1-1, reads NAGVMQNPRHLVRRRGQEARLRCSPMKGHSHVYWYRQLPEEGLKFMVYLQKENIIDESGMPKERFSAEFPKEGPSILRIQQVVRGDSAAYFCASAKMNTEAFFGQGTRLTVV.